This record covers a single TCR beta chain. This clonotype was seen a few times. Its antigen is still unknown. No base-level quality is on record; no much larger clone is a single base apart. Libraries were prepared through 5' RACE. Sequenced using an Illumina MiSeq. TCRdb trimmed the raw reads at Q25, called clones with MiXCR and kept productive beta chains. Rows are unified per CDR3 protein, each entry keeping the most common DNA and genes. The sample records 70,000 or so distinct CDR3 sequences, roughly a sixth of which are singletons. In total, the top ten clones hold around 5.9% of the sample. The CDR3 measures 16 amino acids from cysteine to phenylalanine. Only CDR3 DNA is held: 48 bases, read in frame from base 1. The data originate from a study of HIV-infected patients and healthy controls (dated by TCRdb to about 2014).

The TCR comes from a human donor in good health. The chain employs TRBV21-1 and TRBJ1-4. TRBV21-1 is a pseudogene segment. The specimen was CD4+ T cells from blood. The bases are TGTGCCAGCAGCAAATTAGCAGGATGGGATAAAGAAAAACTGTTTTTT. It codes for CASSKLAGWDKEKLFF.